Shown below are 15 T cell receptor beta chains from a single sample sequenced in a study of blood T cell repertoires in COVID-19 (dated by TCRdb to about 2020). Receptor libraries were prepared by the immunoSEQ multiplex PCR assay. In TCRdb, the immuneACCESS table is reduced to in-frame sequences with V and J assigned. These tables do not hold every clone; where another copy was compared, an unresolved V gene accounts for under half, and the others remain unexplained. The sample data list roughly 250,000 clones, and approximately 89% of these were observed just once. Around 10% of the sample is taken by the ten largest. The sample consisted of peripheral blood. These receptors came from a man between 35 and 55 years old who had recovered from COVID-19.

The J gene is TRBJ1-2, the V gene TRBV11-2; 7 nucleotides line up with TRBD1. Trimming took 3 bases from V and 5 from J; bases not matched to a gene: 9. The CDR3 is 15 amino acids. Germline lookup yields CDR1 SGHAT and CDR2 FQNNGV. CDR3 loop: CASSFEPGGRYGYTF. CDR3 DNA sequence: TGTGCCAGCAGCTTTGAACCAGGGGGTCGTTATGGCTACACCTTC.

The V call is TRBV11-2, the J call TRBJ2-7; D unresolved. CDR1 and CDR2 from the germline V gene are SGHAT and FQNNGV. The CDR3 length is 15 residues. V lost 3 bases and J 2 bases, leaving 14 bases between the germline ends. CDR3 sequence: CASSLSGGSTYEQYF. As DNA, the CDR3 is TGTGCCAGCAGCTTGAGTGGCGGTTCTACCTACGAGCAGTACTTC.

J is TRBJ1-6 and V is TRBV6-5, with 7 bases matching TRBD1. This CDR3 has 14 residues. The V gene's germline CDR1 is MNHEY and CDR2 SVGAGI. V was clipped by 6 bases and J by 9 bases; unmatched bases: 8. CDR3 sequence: CASRIDRDGSPLHF. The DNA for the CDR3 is TGTGCCAGCAGGATAGACAGGGATGGTTCACCCCTCCACTTT.

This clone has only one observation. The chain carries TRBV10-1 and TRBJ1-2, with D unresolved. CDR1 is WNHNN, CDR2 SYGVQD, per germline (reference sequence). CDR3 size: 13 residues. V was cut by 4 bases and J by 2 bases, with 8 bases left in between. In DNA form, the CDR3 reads TGCGCCAGCAGTGTAGGAGGAAACTATGGCTACACCTTC. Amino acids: CASSVGGNYGYTF.

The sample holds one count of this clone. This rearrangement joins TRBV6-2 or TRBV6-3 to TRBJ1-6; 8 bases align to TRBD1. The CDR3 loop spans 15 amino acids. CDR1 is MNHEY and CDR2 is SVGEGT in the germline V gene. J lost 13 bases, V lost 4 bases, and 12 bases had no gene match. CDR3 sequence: CASSSIGQGQAPLHF. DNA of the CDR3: TGTGCCAGCAGTTCGATCGGACAGGGCCAGGCTCCCCTCCACTTT.

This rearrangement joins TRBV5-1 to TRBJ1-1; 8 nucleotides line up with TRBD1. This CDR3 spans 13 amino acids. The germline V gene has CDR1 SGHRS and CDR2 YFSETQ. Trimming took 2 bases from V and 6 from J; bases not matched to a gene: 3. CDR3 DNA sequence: TGCGCCAGCAGCTTAAACAGGGGGTCTGAAGCTTTCTTT. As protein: CASSLNRGSEAFF.

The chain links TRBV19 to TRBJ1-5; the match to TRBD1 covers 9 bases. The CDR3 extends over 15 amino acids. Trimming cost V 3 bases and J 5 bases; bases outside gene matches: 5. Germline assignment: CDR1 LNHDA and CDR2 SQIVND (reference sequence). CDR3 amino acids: CASSIYRGPDQPQHF. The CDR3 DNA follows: TGTGCCAGTAGTATCTACAGGGGGCCTGATCAGCCCCAGCATTTT.

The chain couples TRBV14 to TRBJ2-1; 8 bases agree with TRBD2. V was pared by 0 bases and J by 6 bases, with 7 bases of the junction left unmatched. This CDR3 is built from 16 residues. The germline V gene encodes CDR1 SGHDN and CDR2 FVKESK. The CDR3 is CASSQDHGLASNEQFF. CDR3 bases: TGTGCCAGCAGCCAAGACCACGGACTAGCATCCAATGAGCAGTTCTTC.

As DNA, the CDR3 is TGCGCCAGCAGCCCTCTAGGCAGCAATCAGCCCCAGCATTTT. It translates to CASSPLGSNQPQHF. The J gene is TRBJ1-5, the V gene TRBV4-1; D unclear. There are 14 residues in the CDR3. From germline, CDR1 is MGHRA and CDR2 YSYEKL. The ends were cut back, 4 bases at V and 1 base at J, with 8 bases in the middle.

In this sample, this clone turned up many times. The CDR3 is CASSLAERLAGGTGELFF. CDR3 sequence (DNA): TGTGCCAGCAGCTTAGCGGAGAGACTAGCGGGGGGCACCGGGGAGCTGTTTTTT. The chain uses TRBV7-2 and TRBJ2-2; 13 nucleotides align to TRBD2. Germline CDR1 is SGHTA and CDR2 is FQGNSA. Trimming took 0 bases from V and 4 from J; bases not matched to a gene: 5. The CDR3 is 18 amino acids. Supplemented by reference TRBV7-2 and TRBJ2-2, the full variable domain reads GAGVSQSPSNKVTEKGKDVELRCDPISGHTALYWYRQSLGQGLEFLIYFQGNSAPDKSGLPSDRFSAERTGGSVSTLTIQRTQQEDSAVYLCASSLAERLAGGTGELFFGEGSRLTVL.

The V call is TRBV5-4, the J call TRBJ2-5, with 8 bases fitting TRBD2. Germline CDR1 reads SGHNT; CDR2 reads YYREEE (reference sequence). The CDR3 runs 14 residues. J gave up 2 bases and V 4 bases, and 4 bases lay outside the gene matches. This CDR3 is CASSRGGQQETQYF. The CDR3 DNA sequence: TGTGCCAGCAGCCGGGGGGGGCAACAAGAGACCCAGTACTTC. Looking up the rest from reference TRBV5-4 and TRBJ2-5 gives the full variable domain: ETGVTQSPTHLIKTRGQQVTLRCSSQSGHNTVSWYQQALGQGPQFIFQYYREEENGRGNFPPRFSGLQFPNYSSELNVNALELDDSALYLCASSRGGQQETQYFGPGTRLLVL.

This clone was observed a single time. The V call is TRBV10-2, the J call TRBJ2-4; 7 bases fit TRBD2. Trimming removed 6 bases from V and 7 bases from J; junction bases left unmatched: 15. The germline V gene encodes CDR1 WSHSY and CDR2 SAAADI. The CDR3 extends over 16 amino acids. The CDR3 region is CASSESGTISFNIQYF. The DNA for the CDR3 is TGCGCCAGCAGCGAATCCGGGACTATCTCCTTCAACATTCAGTACTTC.

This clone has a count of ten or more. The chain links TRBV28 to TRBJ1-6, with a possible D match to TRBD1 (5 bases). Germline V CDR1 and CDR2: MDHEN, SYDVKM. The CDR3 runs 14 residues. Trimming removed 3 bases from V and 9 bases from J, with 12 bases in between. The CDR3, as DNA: TGTGCCAGCAGTTTGGCGTCAGGGTTTTCACCCCTCCACTTT. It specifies CASSLASGFSPLHF.

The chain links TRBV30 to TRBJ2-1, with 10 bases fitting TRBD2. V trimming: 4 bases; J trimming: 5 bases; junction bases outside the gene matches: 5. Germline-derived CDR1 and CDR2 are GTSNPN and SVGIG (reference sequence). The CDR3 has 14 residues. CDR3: CAWNSGRPNNEQFF. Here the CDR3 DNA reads TGTGCCTGGAATAGCGGGAGGCCTAACAATGAGCAGTTCTTC. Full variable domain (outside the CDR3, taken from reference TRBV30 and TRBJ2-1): SQTIHQWPATLVQPVGSPLSLECTVEGTSNPNLYWYRQAAGRGLQLLFYSVGIGQISSEVPQNLSASRPQDRQFILSSKKLLLSDSGFYLCAWNSGRPNNEQFFGPGTRLTVL.

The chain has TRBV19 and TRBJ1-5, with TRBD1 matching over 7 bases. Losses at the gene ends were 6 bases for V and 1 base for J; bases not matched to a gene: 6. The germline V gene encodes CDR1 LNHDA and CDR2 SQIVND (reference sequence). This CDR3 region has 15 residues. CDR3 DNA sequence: TGTGCCAGTAGGTCGACAGGGCGAAGCAATCAGCCCCAGCATTTT. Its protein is CASRSTGRSNQPQHF.